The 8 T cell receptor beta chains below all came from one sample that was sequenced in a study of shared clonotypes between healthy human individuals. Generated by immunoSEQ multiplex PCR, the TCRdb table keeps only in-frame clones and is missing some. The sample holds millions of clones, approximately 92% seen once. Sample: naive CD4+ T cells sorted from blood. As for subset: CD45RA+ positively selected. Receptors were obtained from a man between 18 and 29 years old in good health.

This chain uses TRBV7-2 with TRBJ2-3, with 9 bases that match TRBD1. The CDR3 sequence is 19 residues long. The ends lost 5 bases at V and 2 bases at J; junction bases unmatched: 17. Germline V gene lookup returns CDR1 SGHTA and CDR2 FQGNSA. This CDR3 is CASSPPGQGRVWTTDTQYF. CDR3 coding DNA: TGTGCCAGCAGCCCTCCGGGACAGGGTAGGGTATGGACCACAGATACGCAGTATTTT. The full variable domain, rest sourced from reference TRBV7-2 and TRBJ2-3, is GAGVSQSPSNKVTEKGKDVELRCDPISGHTALYWYRQSLGQGLEFLIYFQGNSAPDKSGLPSDRFSAERTGGSVSTLTIQRTQQEDSAVYLCASSPPGQGRVWTTDTQYFGPGTRLTVL.

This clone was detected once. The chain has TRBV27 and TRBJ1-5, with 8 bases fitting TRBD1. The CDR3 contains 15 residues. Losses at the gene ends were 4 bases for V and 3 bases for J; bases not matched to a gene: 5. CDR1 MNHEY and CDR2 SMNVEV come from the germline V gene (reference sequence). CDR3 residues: CASSSGQENNQPQHF. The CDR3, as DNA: TGTGCCAGCAGTTCGGGACAGGAGAACAATCAGCCCCAGCATTTT.

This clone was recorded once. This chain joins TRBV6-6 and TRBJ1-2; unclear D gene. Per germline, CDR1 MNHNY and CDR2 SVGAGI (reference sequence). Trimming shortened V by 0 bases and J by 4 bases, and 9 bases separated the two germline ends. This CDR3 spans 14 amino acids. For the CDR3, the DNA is TGTGCCAGCAGTTACTCGCGACGGGGCTATGGCTACACCTTC. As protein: CASSYSRRGYGYTF.

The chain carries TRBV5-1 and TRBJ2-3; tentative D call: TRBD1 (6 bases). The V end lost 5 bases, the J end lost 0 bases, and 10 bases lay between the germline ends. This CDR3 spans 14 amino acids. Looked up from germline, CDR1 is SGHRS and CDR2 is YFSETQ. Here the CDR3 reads CASRQGPSTDTQYF. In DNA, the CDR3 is TGCGCCAGCAGACAGGGACCTAGCACAGATACGCAGTATTTT.

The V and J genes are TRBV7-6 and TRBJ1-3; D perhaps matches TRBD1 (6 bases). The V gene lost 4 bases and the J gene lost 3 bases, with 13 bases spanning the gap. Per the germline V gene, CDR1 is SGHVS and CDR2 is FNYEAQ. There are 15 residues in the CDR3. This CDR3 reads CASSSGAGSGNTIYF. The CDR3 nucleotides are TGTGCCAGCAGCTCAGGGGCAGGGAGTGGAAACACCATATATTTT.

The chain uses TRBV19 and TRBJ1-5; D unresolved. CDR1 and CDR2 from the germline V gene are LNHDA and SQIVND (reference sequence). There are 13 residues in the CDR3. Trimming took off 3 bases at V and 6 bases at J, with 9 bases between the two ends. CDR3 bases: TGTGCCAGTAGTATCGATGGACGTCAGCCCCAGCATTTT. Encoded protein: CASSIDGRQPQHF.

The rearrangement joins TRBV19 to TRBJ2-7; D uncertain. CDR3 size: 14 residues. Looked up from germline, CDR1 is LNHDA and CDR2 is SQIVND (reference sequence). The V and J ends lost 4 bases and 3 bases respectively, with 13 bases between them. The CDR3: CASSTSQIIYEQYF. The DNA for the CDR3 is TGTGCCAGTAGTACATCCCAGATAATCTACGAGCAGTACTTC.

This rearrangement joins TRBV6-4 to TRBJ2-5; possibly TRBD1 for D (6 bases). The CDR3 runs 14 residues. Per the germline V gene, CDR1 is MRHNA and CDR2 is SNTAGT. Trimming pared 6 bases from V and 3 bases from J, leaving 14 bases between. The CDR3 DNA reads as TGTGCCAGCAGGTTCAGGGGAGTAGAAGAGACCCAGTACTTC. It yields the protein CASRFRGVEETQYF.